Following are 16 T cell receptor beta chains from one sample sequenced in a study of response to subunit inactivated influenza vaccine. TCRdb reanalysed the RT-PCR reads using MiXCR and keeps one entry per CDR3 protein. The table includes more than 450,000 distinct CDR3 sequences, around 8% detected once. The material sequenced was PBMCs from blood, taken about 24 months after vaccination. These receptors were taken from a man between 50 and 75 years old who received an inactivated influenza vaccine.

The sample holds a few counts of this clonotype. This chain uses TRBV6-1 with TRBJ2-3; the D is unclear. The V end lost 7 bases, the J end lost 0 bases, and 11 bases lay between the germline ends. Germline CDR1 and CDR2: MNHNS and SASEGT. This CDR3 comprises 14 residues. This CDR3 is CASTTTRSTDTQYF. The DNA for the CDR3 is TGTGCCAGCACTACGACCCGTAGCACAGATACGCAGTATTTT.

Written as DNA, the CDR3 is TGTGCCAGCAGCTTAAGGTTAGCAGCAGGCAGGGGGCTTTCTACTGAAGCTTTCTTT. Protein: CASSLRLAAGRGLSTEAFF. The chain is built from TRBV7-3 and TRBJ1-1, with 8 bases aligning to TRBD1. The CDR3 runs 19 residues. Unmatched junction bases numbered 18, after V lost 1 base and J lost 5 bases. Per germline, CDR1 SGHTA and CDR2 FQGTGA.

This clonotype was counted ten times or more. The CDR3 DNA sequence: TGCAGTGCTAGAGGGGCTCAGAGGCTCGAACAGACCCAGTACTTC. It yields the protein CSARGAQRLEQTQYF. V and J are TRBV20-1 and TRBJ2-5; D is unresolved. The V end lost 1 base, the J end lost 6 bases, and 18 bases lay between the germline ends. The CDR3 is 15 residues long. Looked up from germline, CDR1 is DFQATT and CDR2 is SNEGSKA (reference sequence).

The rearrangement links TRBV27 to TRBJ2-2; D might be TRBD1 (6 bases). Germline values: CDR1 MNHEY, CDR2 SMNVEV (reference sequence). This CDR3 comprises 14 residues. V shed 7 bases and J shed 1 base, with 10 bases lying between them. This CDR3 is CASILTGNTGELFF. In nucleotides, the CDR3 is TGTGCCAGCATATTGACAGGGAACACCGGGGAGCTGTTTTTT.

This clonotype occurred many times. CDR3 in amino acids: CAISAGLNQETQYF. CDR3 in DNA: TGTGCCATCAGTGCGGGACTAAATCAAGAGACCCAGTACTTC. This chain links TRBV10-3 with TRBJ2-5, with 7 bases lining up with TRBD2. With 4 bases clipped from V and 2 bases from J, the junction kept 4 bases outside the gene matches. Germline V gene data show CDR1 as ENHRY and CDR2 as SYGVKD. The CDR3 is made up of 14 amino acids.

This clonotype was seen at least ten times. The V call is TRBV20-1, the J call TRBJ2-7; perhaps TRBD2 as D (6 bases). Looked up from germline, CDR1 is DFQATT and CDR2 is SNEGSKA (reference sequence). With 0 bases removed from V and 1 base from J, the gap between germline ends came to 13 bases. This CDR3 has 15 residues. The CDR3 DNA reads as TGCAGTGCTAGAGATCGGGTGGGGGGTTCCTACGAGCAGTACTTC. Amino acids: CSARDRVGGSYEQYF.

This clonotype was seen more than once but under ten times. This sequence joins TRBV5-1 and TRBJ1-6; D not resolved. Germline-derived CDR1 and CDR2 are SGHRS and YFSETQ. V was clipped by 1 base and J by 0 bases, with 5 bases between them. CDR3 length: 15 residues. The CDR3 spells CASSLSSSYNSPLHF. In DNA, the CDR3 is TGCGCCAGCAGCTTGAGTAGCTCCTATAATTCACCCCTCCACTTT.

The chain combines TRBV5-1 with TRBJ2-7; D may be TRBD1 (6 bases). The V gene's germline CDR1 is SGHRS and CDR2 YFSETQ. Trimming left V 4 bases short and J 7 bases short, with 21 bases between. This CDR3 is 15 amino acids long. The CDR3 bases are TGCGCCAGCAGCCCGCCCGGGACATCCGAGGGGGAGCAGTACTTC. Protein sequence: CASSPPGTSEGEQYF.

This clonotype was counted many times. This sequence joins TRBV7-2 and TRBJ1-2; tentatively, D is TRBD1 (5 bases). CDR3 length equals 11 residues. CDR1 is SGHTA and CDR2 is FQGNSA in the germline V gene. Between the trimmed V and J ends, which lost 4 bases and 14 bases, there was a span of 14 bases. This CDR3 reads CASSSGGIRTF. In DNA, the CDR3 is TGTGCCAGCAGCTCCGGGGGGATTCGGACCTTC.

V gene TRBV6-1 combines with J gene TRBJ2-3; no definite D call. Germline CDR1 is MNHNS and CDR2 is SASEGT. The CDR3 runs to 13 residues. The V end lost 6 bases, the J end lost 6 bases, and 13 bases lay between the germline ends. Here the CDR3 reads CASRQDRLDTQYF. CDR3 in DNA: TGTGCCAGCAGACAAGATAGATTGGATACGCAGTATTTT.

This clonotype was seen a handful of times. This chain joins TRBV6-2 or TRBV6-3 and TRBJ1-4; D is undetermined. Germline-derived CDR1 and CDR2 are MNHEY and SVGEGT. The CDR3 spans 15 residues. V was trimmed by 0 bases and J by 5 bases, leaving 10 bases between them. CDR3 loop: CASSYSGSSNEKLFF. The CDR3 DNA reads TGTGCCAGCAGTTACTCAGGCAGCTCCAATGAAAAACTGTTTTTT.

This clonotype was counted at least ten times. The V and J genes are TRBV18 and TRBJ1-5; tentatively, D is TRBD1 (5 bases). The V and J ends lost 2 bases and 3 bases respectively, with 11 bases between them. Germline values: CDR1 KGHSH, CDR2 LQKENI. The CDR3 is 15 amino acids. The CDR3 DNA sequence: TGTGCCAGCTCACCAGAACAGGCTCACAATCAGCCCCAGCATTTT. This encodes CASSPEQAHNQPQHF.

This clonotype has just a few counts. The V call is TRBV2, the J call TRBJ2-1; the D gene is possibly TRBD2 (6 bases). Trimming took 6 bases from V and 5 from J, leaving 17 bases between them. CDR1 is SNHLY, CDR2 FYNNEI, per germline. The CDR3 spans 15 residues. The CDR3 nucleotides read TGTGCCAGCAGCGCCGGGGGTGACAGAAACAATGAGCAGTTCTTC. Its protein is CASSAGGDRNNEQFF.

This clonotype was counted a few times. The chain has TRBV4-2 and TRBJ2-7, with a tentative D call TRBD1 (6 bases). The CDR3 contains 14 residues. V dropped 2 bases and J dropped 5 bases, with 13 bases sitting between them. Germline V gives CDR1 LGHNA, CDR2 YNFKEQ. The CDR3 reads CASSQTGNQDEQYF. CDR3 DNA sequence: TGTGCCAGCAGCCAAACAGGGAATCAGGACGAGCAGTACTTC.

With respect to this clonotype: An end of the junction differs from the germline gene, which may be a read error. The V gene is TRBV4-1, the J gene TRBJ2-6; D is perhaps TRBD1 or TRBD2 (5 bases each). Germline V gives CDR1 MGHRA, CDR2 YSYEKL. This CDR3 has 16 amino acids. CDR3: CASSQDPAAGAYVLTF. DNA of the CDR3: TGCGCCAGCAGCCAAGATCCAGCGGCTGGGGCCTACGTCCTGACTTTC.

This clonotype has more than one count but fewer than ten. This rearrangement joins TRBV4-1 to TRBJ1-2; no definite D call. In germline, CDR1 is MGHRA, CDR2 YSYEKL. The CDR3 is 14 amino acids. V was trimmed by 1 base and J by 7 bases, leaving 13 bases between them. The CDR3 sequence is CASSQADLGSGYTF. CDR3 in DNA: TGCGCCAGCAGCCAAGCCGACCTAGGGAGTGGCTACACCTTC.